Listed below are T cell receptor beta chains from one sample, sequenced in a study of CD8+ T cells in alopecia areata. Measured with immunoSEQ multiplex PCR; TCRdb has only the in-frame clones, and not every one. The sample carries about 190,000 clones, around 60% recorded once. Material: CD4+ T cells sorted from blood, obtained at week 0. The origin of the receptors is a human donor with alopecia areata. The CDR3 runs from the conserved cysteine through the conserved F or W. D genes are given only for firm matches. Clone size appears in some rows only: once, few, many, or a class for an expanded clone.

CDR3aa,CDR3nt,abundance,v_gene,j_gene,d_gene
CASSLGQGLGSTYEQYF,TGTGCCAGCAGCTTAGGGCAGGGGTTAGGGTCAACCTACGAGCAGTACTTC,.,TRBV7-9,TRBJ2-7,.
CATRMDNEQFF,TGTGCCACTAGGATGGACAATGAGCAGTTCTTC,.,TRBV10-3,TRBJ2-1,.
CASSSRLSSSYEQYF,TGTGCCAGCAGCTCCCGACTTTCCTCGTCCTACGAGCAGTACTTC,once,TRBV11-3,TRBJ2-7,.
CASSLGSVPNTEAFF,TGTGCCAGTAGTCTCGGCTCGGTGCCGAACACTGAAGCTTTCTTT,.,TRBV19,TRBJ1-1,.
CAWQTGTNTEAFF,TGTGCCTGGCAGACAGGAACGAACACTGAAGCTTTCTTT,.,TRBV30,TRBJ1-1,.
CAISGTADRLNTEAFF,TGTGCCATCAGTGGGACTGCTGACAGATTGAACACTGAAGCTTTCTTT,few,TRBV10-3,TRBJ1-1,.
CASSAGDSPTNEKLFF,TGCGCCAGCAGCGCTGGAGACAGTCCCACAAATGAAAAACTGTTTTTT,.,TRBV5-1,TRBJ1-4,.
CASSVGGLAPRETQYF,TGTGCCAGCAGCGTAGGGGGACTAGCCCCTCGAGAGACCCAGTACTTC,.,TRBV9,TRBJ2-5,TRBD2
CSVGVKRETQYF,TGCAGCGTTGGAGTTAAAAGGGAGACCCAGTACTTC,.,TRBV29-1,TRBJ2-5,.
CSVAGTGVDTQYF,TGCAGCGTTGCAGGGACAGGGGTAGATACGCAGTATTTT,.,TRBV29-1,TRBJ2-3,TRBD1
CAWSVRHTVWGNQPQHF,TGTGCCTGGAGTGTACGCCATACAGTTTGGGGCAATCAGCCCCAGCATTTT,.,TRBV30,TRBJ1-5,.
CASSEMGRGETGELFF,TGTGCCAGCAGTGAAATGGGACGGGGGGAAACCGGGGAGCTGTTTTTT,.,TRBV25-1,TRBJ2-2,TRBD2
CASSPGNQETQYF,TGTGCCAGCTCACCCGGGAACCAAGAGACCCAGTACTTC,once,TRBV18,TRBJ2-5,.
CAWSTWGQDNSPLHF,TGTGCCTGGAGCACCTGGGGACAGGATAATTCACCCCTCCACTTT,.,TRBV30,TRBJ1-6,TRBD1
CASSQDRNTEAFF,TGTGCCAGCAGTCAGGACAGGAACACTGAAGCTTTCTTT,.,TRBV2,TRBJ1-1,.
CSVGRVMNTEAFF,TGCAGCGTTGGGAGAGTGATGAACACTGAAGCTTTCTTT,.,TRBV29-1,TRBJ1-1,.
CSVSTGTGETEAFF,TGCAGCGTTTCGACCGGGACAGGGGAAACTGAAGCTTTCTTT,.,TRBV29-1,TRBJ1-1,TRBD1
CSVVLILRAEAFF,TGCAGCGTTGTGCTGATCCTACGGGCTGAAGCTTTCTTT,few,TRBV29-1,TRBJ1-1,.
CASSVLEKTDTQYF,TGTGCCAGCAGCGTATTAGAGAAGACAGATACGCAGTATTTT,.,TRBV9,TRBJ2-3,.